Listed here are 3 T cell receptor beta chains from one sample, sequenced in a study of STAT5B mutations in CD4+ large granular lymphocyte leukemia. Clones were read by immunoSEQ multiplex PCR, and TCRdb kept only the in-frame ones, dropping some. Among about 30,000 clones listed, 65% to 80% were seen once. The sequencing input was CD4+ T cells from blood buffy coats. These receptors all stem from a human donor in good health.

The chain uses TRBV13 and TRBJ2-7, with TRBD2 identical over 11 bases. J gave up 4 bases and V 5 bases, and 19 bases lay outside the gene matches. The CDR3 contains 19 residues. Germline V CDR1 and CDR2: PRHDT, FYEKMQ (reference sequence). The CDR3 loop is CASSPRPGLAVPRAYEQYF. CDR3 nucleotide sequence: TGTGCCAGCAGCCCCCGGCCGGGACTAGCGGTTCCACGGGCTTACGAGCAGTACTTC.

The chain combines TRBV7-9 with TRBJ1-2; D unresolved. V lost 5 bases, J lost 6 bases, and 19 bases lay in between. The CDR3 has 15 residues. Germline CDR1 and CDR2: SEHNR and FQNEAQ (reference sequence). The CDR3 loop is CASSQNPLLLDGYTF. The CDR3 DNA reads as TGTGCCAGCAGCCAAAACCCCCTCCTCCTCGATGGCTACACCTTC.

V gene TRBV9 combines with J gene TRBJ2-3; D gene uncertain. This CDR3 has 13 amino acids. Trimming left V 1 base short and J 5 bases short, with 8 bases between. Germline CDR1 is SGDLS and CDR2 is YYNGEE. CDR3 sequence: CASSVSDGDTQYF. The CDR3 nucleotides read TGTGCCAGCAGCGTATCGGATGGAGATACGCAGTATTTT.